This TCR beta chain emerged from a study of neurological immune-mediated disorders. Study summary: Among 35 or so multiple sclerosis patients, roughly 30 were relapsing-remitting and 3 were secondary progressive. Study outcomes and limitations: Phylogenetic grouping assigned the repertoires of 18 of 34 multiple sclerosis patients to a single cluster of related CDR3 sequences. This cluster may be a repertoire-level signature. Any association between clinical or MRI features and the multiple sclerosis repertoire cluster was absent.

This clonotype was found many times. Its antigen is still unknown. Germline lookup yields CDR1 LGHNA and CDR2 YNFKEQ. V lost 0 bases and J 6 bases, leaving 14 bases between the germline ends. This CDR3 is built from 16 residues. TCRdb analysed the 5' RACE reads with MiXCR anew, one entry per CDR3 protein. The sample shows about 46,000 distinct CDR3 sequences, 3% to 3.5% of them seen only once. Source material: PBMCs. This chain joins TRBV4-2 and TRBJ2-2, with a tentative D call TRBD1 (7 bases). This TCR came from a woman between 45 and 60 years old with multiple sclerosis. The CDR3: CASSQDPGRGAGELFF. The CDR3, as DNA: TGTGCCAGCAGCCAAGATCCTGGCAGGGGGGCCGGGGAGCTGTTTTTT.